This TCR beta chain appears in the sequencing data of a study of blood T cells in healthy people across ages. PCR was performed a second time for about 7 to 11 cycles using a sample-barcoded 5' primer and a J-beta primer mix. Each cDNA molecule carried a tag from a template-switch adaptor that contained 12 random nucleotides. One entry per CDR3 protein results from TCRdb running MiXCR on the 5' RACE reads. The repertoire holds 1.5 million to 2 million distinct CDR3 sequences, around half seen once, with 2.1% in the top ten. CDR1 is MNHNS and CDR2 is SASEGT in the germline V gene. The ends lost 7 bases at V and 5 bases at J; junction bases unmatched: 8. The CDR3 covers 15 residues.

The sequenced material came from blood. This clonotype was obtained from a woman aged 40 to 50 in good health. The chain uses TRBV6-1 and TRBJ2-1, with TRBD2 matching over 10 bases. The CDR3 protein is CASNSLAGGHNEQFF. The CDR3 DNA sequence: TGTGCCAGCAATTCGTTAGCGGGGGGTCACAATGAGCAGTTCTTC.